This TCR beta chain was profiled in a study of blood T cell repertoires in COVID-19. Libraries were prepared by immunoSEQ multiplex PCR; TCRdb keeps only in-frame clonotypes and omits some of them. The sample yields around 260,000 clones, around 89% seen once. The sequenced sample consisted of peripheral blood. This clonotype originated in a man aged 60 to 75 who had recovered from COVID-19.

The CDR3, as DNA: TGTGCCAGCTCACCGCAACAGGGATGGGCCACTGAAGCTTTCTTT. It is translated as CASSPQQGWATEAFF. This rearrangement joins TRBV18 to TRBJ1-1; a weak D match, TRBD1 (6 bases). Trimming took 3 bases from V and 4 from J, leaving 15 bases between them. Germline loops: CDR1 KGHSH, CDR2 LQKENI. The CDR3 runs 15 residues.